This T cell receptor (beta chain) is from a study of blood T cells in healthy people across ages. As concerns this clonotype: Its antigen is as yet unknown.

Broader study findings: Among long-lived donors, naive CD4+ cells were more numerous and diversity higher than in aged donors.

All donors came from Russia, were Caucasian and healthy, and spanned ages about 6 to 100. The authors isolated at least 6 million PBMCs per sample. The trim removed 1 base at V and 0 bases at J, leaving 16 bases unmatched. Germline CDR1 is LGHNA and CDR2 is YNFKEQ. The CDR3 length is 20 residues. Next came a second PCR, run for roughly 6 to 11 cycles, which used a sample-barcoded 5' primer along with a J-beta primer mix. Unique molecular identifiers of 12 random nucleotides labeled each cDNA. TCRdb used MiXCR to reprocess the 5' RACE reads, holding one entry per CDR3 protein. The table lists more than 1.4 million distinct CDR3 sequences, approximately 38% of them singletons, with less than 8% in the top ten.

The specimen was blood. The source of this sequence is a woman aged 18-29 years in good health. The chain uses TRBV4-2 and TRBJ2-7; 9 nucleotides agree with TRBD2. The CDR3 region has the DNA TGTGCCAGCAGCCAAGGAGTTGCGAGCGGGAGGCCCCCCCTCTCCTACGAGCAGTACTTC. Translated, it gives CASSQGVASGRPPLSYEQYF.